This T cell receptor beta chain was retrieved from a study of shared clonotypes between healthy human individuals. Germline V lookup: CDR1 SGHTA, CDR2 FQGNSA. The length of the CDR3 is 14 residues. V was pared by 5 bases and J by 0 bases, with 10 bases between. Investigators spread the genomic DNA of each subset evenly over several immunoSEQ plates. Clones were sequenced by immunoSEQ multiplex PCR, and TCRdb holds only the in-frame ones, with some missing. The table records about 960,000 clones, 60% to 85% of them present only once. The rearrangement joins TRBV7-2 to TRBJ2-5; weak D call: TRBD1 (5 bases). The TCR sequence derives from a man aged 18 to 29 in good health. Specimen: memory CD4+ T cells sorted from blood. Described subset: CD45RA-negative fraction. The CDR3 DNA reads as TGTGCCAGCAGCCCGGGCAGGGACCAAGAGACCCAGTACTTC. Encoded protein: CASSPGRDQETQYF.